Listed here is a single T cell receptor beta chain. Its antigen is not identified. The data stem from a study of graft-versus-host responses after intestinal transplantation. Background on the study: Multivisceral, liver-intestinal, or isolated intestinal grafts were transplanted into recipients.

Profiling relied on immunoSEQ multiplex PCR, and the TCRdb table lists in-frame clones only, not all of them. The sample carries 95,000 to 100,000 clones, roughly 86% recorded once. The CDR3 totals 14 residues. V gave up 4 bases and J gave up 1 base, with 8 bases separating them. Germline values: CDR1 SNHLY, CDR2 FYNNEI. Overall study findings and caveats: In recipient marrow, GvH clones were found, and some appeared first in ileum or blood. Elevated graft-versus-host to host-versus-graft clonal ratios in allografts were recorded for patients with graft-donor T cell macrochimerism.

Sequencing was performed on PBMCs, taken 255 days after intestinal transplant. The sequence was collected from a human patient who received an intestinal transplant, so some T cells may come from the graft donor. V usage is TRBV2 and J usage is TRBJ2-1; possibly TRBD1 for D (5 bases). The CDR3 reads CASSAQGSYNEQFF. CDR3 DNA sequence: TGTGCCAGCAGTGCTCAGGGTTCCTACAATGAGCAGTTCTTC.